This is a list of T cell receptor beta chains from one sample in a study of a mutant IDH1 vaccine in newly diagnosed glioma. Only in-frame clones appear in the TCRdb table, and some are missing; sequencing was by immunoSEQ multiplex PCR. The sample shows 60,000 or so clones, around 80% of them seen only once. No antigen has been identified for these receptors. Sequencing used PBMCs, obtained from a glioma patient whose treatment included an IDH1 peptide vaccine. These receptors were taken from a man aged 30-40 years with glioma. CDR3s include the opening cysteine and the closing phenylalanine or tryptophan. D genes are given only for firm matches. Expanded clones are given a class, and other clones once, few, many or no size at all.

TGTGCCAGCAGCGTAGGAAACCAGGCCTATAATTCACCCCTCCACTTT CASSVGNQAYNSPLHF - TRBJ1-6 TRBV9 -
TGTGCCACTGGACGGGGGACAGTGGGTATTGGCTACACCTTC CATGRGTVGIGYTF - TRBJ1-2 TRBV19 TRBD1
TGTGCCAGCTCACGGACGATCGGTGTTCTGGATAATTCACCCCTCCACTTT CASSRTIGVLDNSPLHF - TRBJ1-6 TRBV18 -
TGTGCCAGCAACCAGGGGGTTTGGACTGAAGCTTTCTTT CASNQGVWTEAFF few TRBJ1-1 TRBV6-6 TRBD1
TGTGCCAGCAGCGTATTTTGGAAGGACGAGCAGTACTTC CASSVFWKDEQYF - TRBJ2-7 TRBV9 -
TGTGCCAGCTCACCAGACAGGGGTTATAATTCACCCCTCCACTTT CASSPDRGYNSPLHF - TRBJ1-6 TRBV18 TRBD1
TGTGCCATCAGTGTTGGCCCCCGGCTTGTAGATACGCAGTATTTT CAISVGPRLVDTQYF few TRBJ2-3 TRBV10-3 -
TGTGCCAGCAGTGTGGGGGGCCCGATATTCTACGAGCAGTACTTC CASSVGGPIFYEQYF - TRBJ2-7 TRBV11-2 -
TGCGCCAGCAGCTTGGATCCATCGCCTTGGGAGCAGTACTTC CASSLDPSPWEQYF once TRBJ2-7 TRBV5-1 -
TGTGCCAGCTCCCCCAGGATATACCAAGAGACCCAGTACTTC CASSPRIYQETQYF - TRBJ2-5 TRBV18 -
TGTGCCAGTAGCTTCCAAACTCCCAATGAGCAGTTCTTC CASSFQTPNEQFF - TRBJ2-1 TRBV19 -
TGTGCCAGCAGCTACCAGGTTGACTCTGGGGCCAACGTCCTGACTTTC CASSYQVDSGANVLTF - TRBJ2-6 TRBV27 -
TGTGCCAGCAGTCCCACAGGGGGTAGGGGAGAGACCCAGTACTTC CASSPTGGRGETQYF - TRBJ2-5 TRBV6-5 TRBD1
TGTGCCATCGGTCCCGGGACTGGGGCTGCCAATGAGCAGTTCTTC CAIGPGTGAANEQFF - TRBJ2-1 TRBV10-3 -
TGTGCCAGCAGCTTGGGCAAGACAGGGATCCCAAATTCCGGCCTCCACTTT CASSLGKTGIPNSGLHF - TRBJ1-6 TRBV5-4 TRBD1
TGTGCCAGTAGCAGGGGGCCCAAAGGTGGCTACACCTTC CASSRGPKGGYTF - TRBJ1-2 TRBV19 TRBD1
TGTGCCAGCAGCTTGGGGCAGGGAGTATTTGGTGGCTACACCTTC CASSLGQGVFGGYTF - TRBJ1-2 TRBV5-6 -
TGTGCCAGCAGTTACGTCGGAGGTCGGAACGAGCAGTACTTC CASSYVGGRNEQYF - TRBJ2-7 TRBV6-6 -
TGTGCCAGCAGTTACGGGCAGGGAGGAGACGAGCAGTACTTC CASSYGQGGDEQYF - TRBJ2-7 TRBV6-5 -
TGTGCCAGCAGCCGGGGACAGGGAATTGGGCAGCCCCAGCATTTT CASSRGQGIGQPQHF - TRBJ1-5 TRBV7-6 TRBD1
TGTGCCAGCAGCGTAGCTGGGAGGAGCTCCTATAATTCACCCCTCCACTTT CASSVAGRSSYNSPLHF once TRBJ1-6 TRBV9 -
TGTGCCAGCAGTCTTAGGGAAAGGGGATTACTGAACACTGAAGCTTTCTTT CASSLRERGLLNTEAFF - TRBJ1-1 TRBV28 -
TGTGCCAGGGGGGGACAGGGAACCGGGGAGCTGTTTTTT CARGGQGTGELFF - TRBJ2-2 TRBV2 TRBD1
TGTGCCAGCAGCTTAGGTGAGGTACTCCCAGATGGCTACACCTTC CASSLGEVLPDGYTF - TRBJ1-2 TRBV7-2 -
TGTGCCAGCAGCTTAGAAAGGGGCGGCTATGGCTACACCTTC CASSLERGGYGYTF - TRBJ1-2 TRBV7-2 -
TGTGCCTGGAGGGAACCGGGACTGGGGATGAACACTGAAGCTTTCTTT CAWREPGLGMNTEAFF few TRBJ1-1 TRBV30 -
TGTGCCAGCTCCTTCGCCAGTTTGGGGGAGCAGTACTTC CASSFASLGEQYF few TRBJ2-7 TRBV18 -
TGTGTCAGAAGCTTAGAGATTCATGGGGCGCATAATTCAGATACGCAGTATTTT CVRSLEIHGAHNSDTQYF - TRBJ2-3 TRBV7-5 -
TGCGCCAGCAGCCAAGAGTGGAACACTGAAGCTTTCTTT CASSQEWNTEAFF - TRBJ1-1 TRBV4-1 -
TGTGCCAGCAGCCGCGCTAACTATGGCTACACCTTC CASSRANYGYTF - TRBJ1-2 TRBV9 -
TGTGCCAGCAGCGTGGGACAGGGGTATCAGCCCCAGCATTTT CASSVGQGYQPQHF - TRBJ1-5 TRBV9 TRBD1
TGTGCCAGCTCACAGGGGGCAGGTCAGCCCCAGCATTTT CASSQGAGQPQHF - TRBJ1-5 TRBV18 TRBD1
TGTGCCAGCAGCCTGACAGGGGGCGCGGGAGAGACCCAGTACTTC CASSLTGGAGETQYF once TRBJ2-5 TRBV7-9 TRBD1
TGTGCCAGCAGCTTAGATCTTGGGACAGGCCTATTTTACGAGCAGTACTTC CASSLDLGTGLFYEQYF - TRBJ2-7 TRBV11-2 TRBD1
TGTGCCAGCAGCTTCCAGGCTACCTACGAGCAGTACTTC CASSFQATYEQYF - TRBJ2-7 TRBV11-2 -
TGTGCCAGCAGCCTTGGGACGGGGTTTGGCACTGAAGCTTTCTTT CASSLGTGFGTEAFF - TRBJ1-1 TRBV5-8 -
TGTGCCAGCAGCTTAGATCTAAGGGGACAGCCCCAGCATTTT CASSLDLRGQPQHF - TRBJ1-5 TRBV7-2 -
TGTGCCAGCTCCGGGACAGGATACTACACCTTC CASSGTGYYTF once TRBJ1-2 TRBV2 TRBD1
TGTGCCAGTAGTATCGGGGATCCTAACTATGGCTACACCTTC CASSIGDPNYGYTF - TRBJ1-2 TRBV19 -
TGTGCCAGCAGTGTAACTAGCGGGGGGACCGACGAGCAGTACTTC CASSVTSGGTDEQYF - TRBJ2-7 TRBV6-1 TRBD2
TGCGCCAGCAGTCTGAGGAGGGGAGGCACTGAAGCTTTCTTT CASSLRRGGTEAFF few TRBJ1-1 TRBV5-1 -
TGTGCCAGCAGTTATGCATCAGGGACTGAAGCTTTCTTT CASSYASGTEAFF once TRBJ1-1 TRBV6-5 -
TGCGCCAGCAGCCAAGGGGACTGGGTGGGCAATCAGCCCCAGCATTTT CASSQGDWVGNQPQHF - TRBJ1-5 TRBV4-1 -
TGCGCCAGCAGCTCCCGGGACTCCTTAAACACCGGGGAGCTGTTTTTT CASSSRDSLNTGELFF - TRBJ2-2 TRBV5-1 -
TGTGCCAGCAGTTGGACTAGCGCAGATACGCAGTATTTT CASSWTSADTQYF - TRBJ2-3 TRBV7-9 TRBD2
TGTGCCAGTAGTACCTCCGGTAGGGACAGGGACACTGAAGCTTTCTTT CASSTSGRDRDTEAFF - TRBJ1-1 TRBV19 TRBD1
TGTGCCAGCAGAGATACTGGACAGGGGCCCAATTCACCCCTCCACTTT CASRDTGQGPNSPLHF - TRBJ1-6 TRBV9 TRBD1
TGTGCCAGCAGCTCGCGTATCGACAGGGACGAGCAGTACTTC CASSSRIDRDEQYF - TRBJ2-7 TRBV7-9 TRBD1
TGTGCCAGCAGCCCAGGGATTAACTATGGCTACACCTTC CASSPGINYGYTF - TRBJ1-2 TRBV6-5 -
TGTGCCAGCAGCTTTGGTCCCACAGGGGACAATCAGCCCCAGCATTTT CASSFGPTGDNQPQHF - TRBJ1-5 TRBV5-4 TRBD1
TGTGCCAGCAGTGAAGCGGCAGGGAGAACCGGGGAGCTGTTTTTT CASSEAAGRTGELFF - TRBJ2-2 TRBV6-1 -
TGCAGCGGGCAGAGGTCATACAATGAGCAGTTCTTC CSGQRSYNEQFF - TRBJ2-1 TRBV29-1 -